This T cell receptor (beta chain) was profiled in a study of blood T cells in healthy people across ages. At least 6 million PBMCs were isolated per sample. This clonotype was found a few times. Its target is not known. Study observations and caveats: Unsorted PBMC input precluded a conclusive naive versus antigen-experienced comparison. Whereas aged donors had fewer naive CD4+ cells, long-lived donors had more of them and higher diversity.

V lost 6 bases and J lost 10, with 10 bases in between. This CDR3 is 11 amino acids long. A second about 7 to 12 cycle PCR used barcoded and J-beta primers. Each of the cDNA molecules was tagged by a template-switch adaptor with 12 random nucleotides. One entry per CDR3 protein, called by TCRdb with MiXCR from the 5' RACE reads. The data hold some 1,800,000 distinct CDR3 sequences, with around 40% observed a single time. Specimen: blood. The receptor was derived from a human donor in good health. The chain has TRBV12-3 or TRBV12-4 and TRBJ2-1, with D possibly matching TRBD1 (6 bases). CDR3 DNA sequence: TGTGCCAGCAGGCAGGGGAGAGAGCAGTTCTTC. Protein product: CASRQGREQFF.